This T cell receptor beta chain was observed in a study of T-cell memory formation after mild COVID-19 (dated by TCRdb to about 2021). About the study as a whole: TCR sequence clusters from the two donors were found to be largely donor specific. Longitudinal TCRalpha and TCRbeta repertoire sequencing tracked T-cell clones expanding and contracting after mild COVID-19 in a couple of donors. Two young, previously healthy adult volunteers made up the cohort, one male and one female.

Results the study describes overall, beyond this receptor: Whether the second-wave clones peaking on day 37 were SARS-CoV-2 specific was not confirmed. Clones contracting from day 15 to 85 had balanced CD4/CD8 phenotypes, while a second wave expanding from day 15 to 37 was biased towards CD4+. Contracting CD4+ clones were located mainly in the CM and EM memory subsets, whereas CD8+ clones were found to be enriched in EMRA. The detection of some responding clones in pre-infection memory suggests that pre-existing cross-reactive memory T cells joined the SARS-CoV-2 response. The study included only a couple of mild cases, and larger cohorts that include severe cases with pre-infection samples were judged to be necessary.

This clonotype was counted a few times. The specificity of this receptor is unknown. No clone much larger than this one lies a single base away; base qualities are absent. TCRdb shows the sequencer as Illumina NovaSeq 6000. cDNA libraries for TCRalpha and TCRbeta were prepared by 5'RACE using constant-segment primers, with sample barcodes and unique molecular identifiers added. RNA was extracted from every sample with Trizol reagent. The libraries were amplified in two PCR steps, and the second step added a second sample barcode and Illumina TruSeq adapters. The libraries were sequenced on an Illumina NovaSeq using 2 x 150 bp paired-end reads. In the original analysis: Reads were demultiplexed and collapsed into UMI-guided consensus sequences with migec v1.2.7. Using mixcr v2.1.11, UMI consensuses were aligned to TRA and TRB V and J templates and then assembled into clonotypes. Clonotypes were classified as expanded or contracted when called significant by both edgeR and NoisET, with noise models trained on biological replicates. edgeR calls used a false discovery rate-adjusted p below 0.01 and a log2 fold-change threshold of 1. PCA with hierarchical clustering of max-normalized trajectories of the 1000 most abundant clonotypes was used as exploratory dynamics analysis. The CD4 or CD8 phenotype of responding clones was assigned using the separately sequenced CD4+ and CD8+ repertoires. TCRdb handled the public reads itself, with Q25 trimming in fastp and clone calling in MiXCR, and kept productive beta chains. Each CDR3 protein appears once, grouped with its most common genes and DNA. It is TCRdb's table, rather than the study itself, that gives the V and J calls and clone size. In all, the sample holds 90,000 to 120,000 distinct CDR3 sequences, and around an eighth of those were seen once. The ten biggest clones cover under 45% of the sample.

Ficoll-Paque density gradient centrifugation was used to isolate PBMCs. In the germline V gene, CDR1 corresponds to SNHLY and CDR2 to FYNNEI. At the junction V is shortened by 6 bases and J by 0 bases, with 12 bases in between. The CDR3, from cysteine to phenylalanine, totals 15 residues. Only the CDR3 portion is preserved as DNA: 45 bases, with reading frame beginning at the first base. The rearrangement combines TRBV2 with TRBJ2-1; perhaps TRBD1 is the D gene, with 7 bases matching. This receptor was identified in a man between 18 and 35 years old who had mild COVID-19 (a few samples of this study predate the infection). The sample titles of this study are shuffled in the database, so cell type and time point are left out; the donor was told from shared clones. Sequencing was carried out using PBMCs or a T cell subset sorted from them (not recorded which). CDR3 loop: CASREGQNSYNEQFF. The nucleotides read TGTGCCAGCAGGGAGGGACAGAACTCCTACAATGAGCAGTTCTTC. Where the CDR3 stops, the reference TRBV2 and TRBJ2-1 genes take over; the full variable domain is EPEVTQTPSHQVTQMGQEVILRCVPISNHLYFYWYRQILGQKVEFLVSFYNNEISEKSEIFDDQFSVERPDGSNFTLKIRSTKLEDSAMYFCASREGQNSYNEQFFGPGTRLTVL.